A selection of T cell receptor beta chains follows, all from one sample in a study of graft-versus-host responses after intestinal transplantation. Antigens of these TCRs are unknown. The assay was immunoSEQ multiplex PCR, and TCRdb's table has in-frame clones only and misses some. The data show around 93,000 clones, about 90% seen once. Source: unstimulated CD8+ T cells sorted from spleen or lymph node cells, taken before intestinal transplant. These receptors all stem from a human donor who received an intestinal transplant. CDR3s include the opening cysteine and the closing phenylalanine or tryptophan. The order of the fields is J gene, V gene, clone size, D gene, CDR3 DNA, CDR3 protein. D genes are given only for firm matches. Clone size, where shown, is once, few, many, or a class for clones that have expanded.

j_call: TRBJ2-3; v_call: TRBV6-1; clone_size: .; d_call: .; cdr3_nt: TGTGCCAGCAGTAGCACAGATACGCAGTATTTT; cdr3_aa: CASSSTDTQYF
j_call: TRBJ2-7; v_call: TRBV30; clone_size: .; d_call: .; cdr3_nt: TGTTCTCTAGCAGCGGGCGTCCTCTCCTACGAGCAGTACTTC; cdr3_aa: CSLAAGVLSYEQYF
j_call: TRBJ1-1; v_call: TRBV5-1; clone_size: .; d_call: .; cdr3_nt: TGCGCCAGCAGCTTTTACCAACAGGGACTCAACACTGAAGCTTTCTTT; cdr3_aa: CASSFYQQGLNTEAFF
j_call: TRBJ2-3; v_call: TRBV28; clone_size: .; d_call: TRBD2; cdr3_nt: TGTGCCAGCAGTCCGCTGGATGGCGGGGGTACGCAGTATTTT; cdr3_aa: CASSPLDGGGTQYF
j_call: TRBJ1-5; v_call: TRBV5-4; clone_size: .; d_call: TRBD1; cdr3_nt: TGTGCCAGCAGCCTCGACAGGGGGGACAATCAGCCCCAGCATTTT; cdr3_aa: CASSLDRGDNQPQHF
j_call: TRBJ2-7; v_call: TRBV6-5; clone_size: .; d_call: .; cdr3_nt: TGTGCCAGCAGCCTCCGGGACAACTCCTACGAGCAGTACTTC; cdr3_aa: CASSLRDNSYEQYF
j_call: TRBJ2-5; v_call: TRBV5-3; clone_size: .; d_call: TRBD2; cdr3_nt: TGTGCCAGAAGCTTCCCCCCGACTAGCGGGAGTGGGGAGACCCAGTACTTC; cdr3_aa: CARSFPPTSGSGETQYF
j_call: TRBJ2-1; v_call: TRBV10-1; clone_size: .; d_call: .; cdr3_nt: TGCGCCAGCAGTGAGTCGAGGGACTACAATGAGCAGTTCTTC; cdr3_aa: CASSESRDYNEQFF
j_call: TRBJ2-2; v_call: TRBV15; clone_size: .; d_call: .; cdr3_nt: TGTGCCACCAGCAGAGAGGCGGCGGGGTGGGACACCGGGGAGCTGTTTTTT; cdr3_aa: CATSREAAGWDTGELFF
j_call: TRBJ2-5; v_call: TRBV6-5; clone_size: .; d_call: .; cdr3_nt: TGTGCCAGCAGTTACCACCGAGAAGAGACCCAGTACTTC; cdr3_aa: CASSYHREETQYF
j_call: TRBJ2-2; v_call: TRBV2; clone_size: .; d_call: .; cdr3_nt: TGTGCCAGCAGAAGGGCGACCGGGGAGCTGTTTTTT; cdr3_aa: CASRRATGELFF
j_call: TRBJ2-5; v_call: TRBV4-1; clone_size: once; d_call: .; cdr3_nt: TGCGCCAGCAGCCCCGTCCAGGCGAATCAAGAGACCCAGTACTTC; cdr3_aa: CASSPVQANQETQYF
j_call: TRBJ1-1; v_call: TRBV5-6; clone_size: .; d_call: .; cdr3_nt: TGTGCCAGCAGTAGGTGGGAAAACACTGAAGCTTTCTTT; cdr3_aa: CASSRWENTEAFF
j_call: TRBJ1-5; v_call: TRBV6-1; clone_size: once; d_call: .; cdr3_nt: TGTGCCAGTCTGTGGGGGGACTTTTCCAATCAGCCCCAGCATTTT; cdr3_aa: CASLWGDFSNQPQHF
j_call: TRBJ2-2; v_call: TRBV6-4; clone_size: few; d_call: .; cdr3_nt: TGTGCCAGCAGTGAAGGAAGCACCGGGGAGCTGTTTTTT; cdr3_aa: CASSEGSTGELFF
j_call: TRBJ2-7; v_call: TRBV29-1; clone_size: .; d_call: TRBD1; cdr3_nt: TGCAGCGTTTCCCCGGGACAGTCCTACGAGCAGTACTTC; cdr3_aa: CSVSPGQSYEQYF
j_call: TRBJ2-1; v_call: TRBV7-3; clone_size: .; d_call: .; cdr3_nt: TGTGCCAGCAGCCCACGAGCCTACAATGAGCAGTTCTTC; cdr3_aa: CASSPRAYNEQFF
j_call: TRBJ1-4; v_call: TRBV27; clone_size: .; d_call: .; cdr3_nt: TGTGCCAGCAGTTACCAGGGAGGAGCTAATGAAAAACTGTTTTTT; cdr3_aa: CASSYQGGANEKLFF
j_call: TRBJ2-3; v_call: TRBV7-3; clone_size: .; d_call: .; cdr3_nt: TGTGCCAGCGGATATCTAAGGGTTCCCACAGATACGCAGTATTTT; cdr3_aa: CASGYLRVPTDTQYF
j_call: TRBJ1-2; v_call: TRBV2; clone_size: .; d_call: .; cdr3_nt: TGTGCCAGCAGTGTATTCCCCCAGCCCAACTATGGCTACACCTTC; cdr3_aa: CASSVFPQPNYGYTF
j_call: TRBJ1-4; v_call: TRBV5-1; clone_size: .; d_call: .; cdr3_nt: TGCGCCAGCAGCTTGAAGGGGATAAATGAAAAACTGTTTTTT; cdr3_aa: CASSLKGINEKLFF
j_call: TRBJ1-4; v_call: TRBV11-2; clone_size: .; d_call: .; cdr3_nt: TGTGCCAGCAGCCGAACGACAAGGACTAATGAAAAACTGTTTTTT; cdr3_aa: CASSRTTRTNEKLFF
j_call: TRBJ2-1; v_call: TRBV4-1; clone_size: once; d_call: .; cdr3_nt: TGCGCCAGCAGCCAAGTGGGAATCAACTACAATGAGCAGTTCTTC; cdr3_aa: CASSQVGINYNEQFF
j_call: TRBJ1-1; v_call: TRBV11-2; clone_size: .; d_call: TRBD1; cdr3_nt: TGTGCCAGCAGCGTGGGACAGGGGTTAACTGAAGCTTTCTTT; cdr3_aa: CASSVGQGLTEAFF